The entry below describes one TCR beta chain. In the study's own analysis: Amplification from reference gene primers served as the basis for estimated nucleated cell counts. Sequencing was performed with immunoSEQ multiplex PCR; in TCRdb, only in-frame clones are kept and a portion is missing. The V and J calls and clone size were taken over from that table, and D and trimming were inferred from the DNA. Here the sample spans under 250,000 clones, 83% being singletons. The sample comes from a study of blood T cell repertoires in COVID-19. Study-wide background: Acute-phase and convalescent COVID-19 samples originated in the United States, Italy and Spain. Sample material is recorded as cDNA or gDNA derived from T cells, B-cell-depleted T cells, or PBMCs.

Input material: peripheral blood. This TCR was sampled from a woman in her 40s with active or convalescent COVID-19.

In nucleotides, the CDR3 is TGTGCCAGCAGCTGGGCCTCGGGGGTTGGGGAGACCCAGTACTTC. Translation gives CASSWASGVGETQYF. The chain has TRBV5-4 and TRBJ2-5, with TRBD2 as a possible D gene (6 bases). The ends were cut back, 3 bases at V and 5 bases at J, with 17 bases in the middle. Germline CDR1 is SGHNT and CDR2 is YYREEE (reference sequence). There are 15 residues in the CDR3.